The 32 T cell receptor beta chains listed next were all sequenced from one sample in a study of lymphopenia after photon versus proton radiotherapy. The table came from immunoSEQ multiplex PCR; TCRdb's copy has only in-frame clones and leaves some out. Found here are 50,000 or so clones, roughly 90% of them singletons; the top ten hold 18%. The sample in question was peripheral blood, obtained from a patient treated with photon-based radiotherapy. These receptors were collected from a woman aged 35 to 49 with cholangiocarcinoma.

The chain is built from TRBV27 and TRBJ2-2; the match to TRBD2 covers 14 bases. Germline loops: CDR1 MNHEY, CDR2 SMNVEV (reference sequence). CDR3 length: 16 amino acids. V was clipped by 6 bases and J by 8 bases; unmatched bases: 8. The CDR3 bases are TGTGCCAGCAGCGAGGGACTAGCGGGAGCTCTGGGGGAGCTGTTTTTT. Translating it yields CASSEGLAGALGELFF.

The rearrangement links TRBV5-4 to TRBJ2-1; no reliable D call. The CDR3 spans 14 residues. Between the trimmed V and J ends, which lost 3 bases and 6 bases, there was a span of 13 bases. Germline V gene lookup returns CDR1 SGHNT and CDR2 YYREEE (reference sequence). CDR3 sequence: CASSSNRVGNEQFF. DNA of the CDR3: TGTGCCAGCAGCTCGAATAGGGTGGGCAATGAGCAGTTCTTC.

The chain couples TRBV9 to TRBJ1-3; a weak D match, TRBD1 (5 bases). The CDR3 spans 14 residues. In germline, CDR1 is SGDLS, CDR2 YYNGEE. Trimming took 4 bases from V and 0 from J, leaving 8 bases between them. As DNA, the CDR3 is TGTGCCAGCAGCTCCGGGACCTCTGGAAACACCATATATTTT. The encoded protein is CASSSGTSGNTIYF.

By sample share, this clone is medium-sized. The chain recombines TRBV30 with TRBJ2-7; possible D gene TRBD2, 5 bases. The CDR3 is made up of 12 amino acids. Trimming shortened V by 0 bases and J by 3 bases, and 6 bases separated the two germline ends. From germline, CDR1 is GTSNPN and CDR2 SVGIG (reference sequence). The CDR3 DNA follows: TGTGCCTGGAGTGTACTAGGCTACGAGCAGTACTTC. Protein: CAWSVLGYEQYF.

The J gene is TRBJ1-3, the V gene TRBV20-1; D is unresolved. V shed 5 bases and J shed 6 bases, with 5 bases lying between them. Germline CDR1 reads DFQATT; CDR2 reads SNEGSKA (reference sequence). The CDR3 contains 10 residues. DNA for the CDR3: TGCAGTGCTTCCCCAAACACCATATATTTT. Its translation: CSASPNTIYF.

The rearrangement joins TRBV6-1 to TRBJ2-2; D gene ambiguous. This CDR3 is 15 amino acids long. CDR1 is MNHNS and CDR2 is SASEGT in the germline V gene. V lost 1 base, J lost 3 bases, and 9 bases lay in between. The CDR3 protein is CASSEGLVDTGELFF. CDR3 sequence (DNA): TGTGCCAGCAGTGAAGGGCTAGTAGACACCGGGGAGCTGTTTTTT.

The gene calls are TRBV25-1 and TRBJ1-2, with D maybe TRBD1 (6 bases). In germline, CDR1 is MGHDK, CDR2 SYGVNS. Trimming stripped 1 base from V and 7 bases from J, with 16 bases between. CDR3 length: 15 residues. CDR3 nucleotide sequence: TGTGCCAGCAGTGAATTCGGGCAGGGGAATGGTGGCTACACCTTC. This sequence encodes CASSEFGQGNGGYTF.

DNA of the CDR3: TGTGCCTGGTCCTCTAGCCTCTATGGCTACACCTTC. It is translated as CAWSSSLYGYTF. The rearrangement uses TRBV30 and TRBJ1-2, with D unresolved. With 5 bases removed from V and 4 bases from J, the gap between germline ends came to 11 bases. The CDR3 contains 12 residues. Germline CDR1 GTSNPN, CDR2 SVGIG (reference sequence). Filled out from reference TRBV30 and TRBJ1-2, the complete variable domain reads SQTIHQWPATLVQPVGSPLSLECTVEGTSNPNLYWYRQAAGRGLQLLFYSVGIGQISSEVPQNLSASRPQDRQFILSSKKLLLSDSGFYLCAWSSSLYGYTFGSGTRLTVV.

J is TRBJ1-1 and V is TRBV6-5, with a tentative D call TRBD1 (5 bases). Trimming shortened V by 5 bases and J by 1 base, and 11 bases separated the two germline ends. The length of the CDR3 is 14 residues. Per germline, CDR1 MNHEY and CDR2 SVGAGI. Here the CDR3 DNA reads TGTGCCAGCAGTGCCCTGACAGCGAACACTGAAGCTTTCTTT. It is translated as CASSALTANTEAFF.

The chain is built from TRBV5-1 and TRBJ2-1, with a weak D call TRBD2 (6 bases). Per germline, CDR1 SGHRS and CDR2 YFSETQ. The CDR3 consists of 15 residues. V was clipped by 4 bases and J by 10 bases, with 21 bases between them. The CDR3 DNA is TGCGCCAGCAGCCTTGCCGCCGGGGGAGAGTGGGAGCAGTTCTTC. Translating it yields CASSLAAGGEWEQFF.

This chain links TRBV7-6 with TRBJ2-5; TRBD2 agrees at 8 bases. The CDR3 has 14 residues. Germline assignment: CDR1 SGHVS and CDR2 FNYEAQ. V shed 5 bases and J 7 bases; nucleotides not matched to a gene: 9. This chain's CDR3 is CASSPGERGPTQYF. In DNA, the CDR3 is TGTGCCAGCAGCCCCGGAGAGCGGGGGCCGACCCAGTACTTC.

The chain carries TRBV5-4 and TRBJ2-7; 7 nucleotides align to TRBD2. From germline, CDR1 is SGHNT and CDR2 YYREEE (reference sequence). This CDR3 is built from 17 residues. Trimming removed 0 bases from V and 4 bases from J; junction bases left unmatched: 13. The CDR3 nucleotides read TGTGCCAGCAGCTTGGAAGTGTCCAGCGGGGAGCCTTACGAGCAGTACTTC. The encoded protein is CASSLEVSSGEPYEQYF.

This rearrangement joins TRBV27 to TRBJ2-1, with D possibly TRBD1 on 6 matching bases. The V end lost 6 bases, the J end lost 3 bases, and 12 bases lay between the germline ends. CDR3 length: 14 residues. CDR1 is MNHEY and CDR2 is SMNVEV in the germline V gene (reference sequence). The CDR3 DNA follows: TGTGCCAGCAGGCCCCAGGGGAGCTACAATGAGCAGTTCTTC. Translating gives CASRPQGSYNEQFF.

V gene TRBV7-6 combines with J gene TRBJ2-3, with D perhaps being TRBD1 or TRBD2 (7 bases each). CDR1 SGHVS and CDR2 FNYEAQ come from the germline V gene. The CDR3 sequence is 18 residues long. With 0 bases removed from V and 4 bases from J, the gap between germline ends came to 20 bases. This CDR3 reads CASSLAQGGRTPPDTQYF. The CDR3, as DNA: TGTGCCAGCAGCTTAGCCCAGGGGGGGCGTACCCCACCAGATACGCAGTATTTT.

This clone came up once. The rearrangement joins TRBV11-3 to TRBJ1-4, with TRBD1 as a possible D gene (6 bases). Germline V CDR1 and CDR2: SGHNT, YENEEA. The V gene lost 5 bases and the J gene lost 1 base, with 8 bases spanning the gap. There are 14 residues in the CDR3. The CDR3: CASSLQGTNEKLFF. CDR3 bases: TGTGCCAGCAGCCTACAGGGAACTAATGAAAAACTGTTTTTT.

J is TRBJ2-7 and V is TRBV28; D is ambiguous. The CDR3 has 13 amino acids. Germline V gives CDR1 MDHEN, CDR2 SYDVKM. Between the trimmed V and J ends, which lost 3 bases and 6 bases, there was a span of 12 bases. The CDR3 DNA sequence: TGTGCCAGCAGTTTGGTTGTCTCGGGCGAGCAGTACTTC. Residues: CASSLVVSGEQYF.

The J gene is TRBJ2-7, the V gene TRBV21-1. TRBV21-1 is designated a pseudogene. The CDR3 has 13 residues. The CDR3 nucleotides are TGTGCCAGCAGCAAAGTAAAGGCCTACGAGCAGTACTTC. Its protein product is CASSKVKAYEQYF.

This chain connects TRBV27 to TRBJ2-7; 10 nucleotides agree with TRBD1. The junction had 3 bases not matched to a gene; V was cut back by 3 bases and J by 7 bases. The CDR3 totals 13 residues. Germline V gene data show CDR1 as MNHEY and CDR2 as SMNVEV (reference sequence). CDR3 residues: CASSLDRGNEQYF. The CDR3 DNA is TGTGCCAGCAGTTTGGACAGGGGGAATGAGCAGTACTTC.

V and J are TRBV4-3 and TRBJ2-7; 7 nucleotides match TRBD2. CDR3 length: 15 residues. Trimming took 0 bases from V and 7 from J; bases not matched to a gene: 9. Germline V gene sequence: CDR1 LGHNA, CDR2 YSLEER. CDR3 nucleotides: TGCGCCAGCAGCCAAGATAGGGGAGGGCCGGGGGAGCAGTACTTC. Its translation: CASSQDRGGPGEQYF.

This chain connects TRBV6-5 to TRBJ2-2; TRBD1 matches at 8 bases. Germline CDR1 MNHEY, CDR2 SVGAGI. The V gene end was trimmed by 4 bases and the J gene end by 6 bases; junction bases not matched to a gene: 7. This CDR3 spans 15 amino acids. CDR3 protein: CASSSRDRFPGELFF. The CDR3 DNA sequence: TGTGCCAGCAGTTCCCGGGACAGGTTCCCCGGGGAGCTGTTTTTT.

This clone has a single count. The rearrangement joins TRBV6-6 to TRBJ1-2; D is undetermined. Germline-derived CDR1 and CDR2 are MNHNY and SVGAGI (reference sequence). CDR3 size: 14 residues. With 3 bases removed from V and 0 bases from J, the gap between germline ends came to 8 bases. The CDR3 protein is CASSYPGTNYGYTF. As DNA, the CDR3 is TGTGCCAGCAGTTATCCGGGAACTAACTATGGCTACACCTTC.

This clone has only a few counts. This chain links TRBV2 with TRBJ1-5; D gene unclear. Germline assignment: CDR1 SNHLY and CDR2 FYNNEI. There are 13 residues in the CDR3. With 7 bases removed from V and 0 bases from J, the gap between germline ends came to 7 bases. CDR3 sequence reads: CASTGSSNQPQHF. In nucleotides, the CDR3 is TGTGCCAGCACGGGGAGTAGCAATCAGCCCCAGCATTTT.

The rearrangement links TRBV5-8 to TRBJ1-2, with TRBD1 as a possible D gene (6 bases). CDR1 SGHTS and CDR2 YDEGEE come from the germline V gene. The CDR3 extends over 13 amino acids. V lost 0 bases to trimming and J lost 7 bases, with 10 bases between them. DNA of the CDR3: TGTGCCAGCAGCTTGGAGACAGGATTTGGCTACACCTTC. Its translation is CASSLETGFGYTF.

This rearrangement joins TRBV4-1 to TRBJ1-1; TRBD1 might be the D (5 bases). Trimming cost V 0 bases and J 0 bases, with 17 bases left between them. Germline V gene data show CDR1 as MGHRA and CDR2 as YSYEKL. The CDR3 runs 18 residues. The CDR3 region has the DNA TGCGCCAGCAGCCAAGATCCTGGTCAGGGTTTTATGAACACTGAAGCTTTCTTT. Its translation is CASSQDPGQGFMNTEAFF.

This clone was seen just once. V usage is TRBV9 and J usage is TRBJ1-4, with D tentatively TRBD1 (5 bases). The CDR3 has 14 amino acids. The V end lost 7 bases, the J end lost 2 bases, and 12 bases lay between the germline ends. CDR1 and CDR2 from the germline V gene are SGDLS and YYNGEE. The CDR3 nucleotides read TGTGCCAGCGGACGATGGGGGACTAATGAAAAACTGTTTTTT. Residues: CASGRWGTNEKLFF.

V gene TRBV5-1 combines with J gene TRBJ2-1; 9 nucleotides agree with TRBD2. Germline loops: CDR1 SGHRS, CDR2 YFSETQ. The CDR3 is made up of 16 amino acids. Trimming took 0 bases from V and 2 from J; bases not matched to a gene: 3. The CDR3 protein is CASSLVSGSTYNEQFF. DNA for the CDR3: TGCGCCAGCAGCTTGGTTAGCGGGAGCACCTACAATGAGCAGTTCTTC.

The rearrangement links TRBV6-1 to TRBJ2-7; D unclear. CDR3 length: 14 residues. The ends were cut back, 8 bases at V and 2 bases at J, with 16 bases in the middle. CDR1 is MNHNS, CDR2 SASEGT, per germline. The CDR3 reads CASSDVRVTYEQYF. DNA of the CDR3: TGTGCCAGCTCCGACGTAAGGGTCACCTACGAGCAGTACTTC.

A single count supports this clone. This sequence joins TRBV27 and TRBJ2-1; weak D call: TRBD1 (5 bases). Germline V gene data show CDR1 as MNHEY and CDR2 as SMNVEV (reference sequence). The V end lost 2 bases, the J end lost 4 bases, and 15 bases lay between the germline ends. The CDR3 spans 16 residues. This CDR3 reads CASSLRWAGPYNEQFF. CDR3 nucleotides: TGTGCCAGCAGTTTAAGGTGGGCAGGGCCATACAATGAGCAGTTCTTC.

V usage is TRBV6-5 and J usage is TRBJ1-2, with 7 nucleotides matching TRBD1. Per germline, CDR1 MNHEY and CDR2 SVGAGI. The CDR3 contains 13 residues. Trimming at V came to 5 bases and at J to 8 bases, leaving 8 bases not matched to a gene. The CDR3 DNA is TGTGCCAGCAGTCCGGGAGGGACAGTCGGCTACACCTTC. It yields the protein CASSPGGTVGYTF.

CDR3 DNA sequence: TGTGCCAGCAGTTTATCACCTGACATCCGTAATTCACCCCTCCACTTT. Translated, it gives CASSLSPDIRNSPLHF. The chain joins TRBV27 to TRBJ1-6; D call uncertain. CDR3 length equals 16 residues. The ends were cut back, 0 bases at V and 6 bases at J, with 12 bases in the middle. The germline V gene has CDR1 MNHEY and CDR2 SMNVEV (reference sequence).

This rearrangement joins TRBV12-5 to TRBJ1-6; 9 bases are a match to TRBD1. V gave up 7 bases and J gave up 8 bases; unmatched junction bases: 6. Germline CDR1 LGHNT, CDR2 FRNRAP. The CDR3 consists of 14 residues. The CDR3 sequence is CASASGTGYSPLHF. CDR3 DNA: TGTGCTAGTGCCTCGGGGACAGGGTATTCACCCCTCCACTTT.

V is TRBV14 and J is TRBJ2-3; 8 bases match TRBD2. Trimming removed 3 bases from V and 6 bases from J; junction bases left unmatched: 5. The CDR3 is 14 amino acids. Germline CDR1 and CDR2: SGHDN and FVKESK. The DNA of the CDR3 is TGTGCCAGCAGCCAGATAGCGGGATCCGATACGCAGTATTTT. It codes for CASSQIAGSDTQYF. The entire variable domain, with the rest obtained from reference TRBV14 and TRBJ2-3, is as follows: EAGVTQFPSHSVIEKGQTVTLRCDPISGHDNLYWYRRVMGKEIKFLLHFVKESKQDESGMPNNRFLAERTGGTYSTLKVQPAELEDSGVYFCASSQIAGSDTQYFGPGTRLTVL.